The clone carrying this T cell receptor (beta chain) has just a few counts. Its target is unknown. This sample was taken from a study of human T cells and chemical hapten exposure. At the level of the study: Cases of alopecia areata, totalis or universalis occurred in a predominantly female patient group.

Study-wide results and caveats: Versus controls, significantly more large CDR3 similarity clusters arose from expanded TCRs. Patch test score was positively correlated with the counts of PT1 expanded TCRs.

The CDR3 has 15 amino acids. Trimming cost V 5 bases and J 0 bases, with 14 bases left between them. Germline V CDR1 and CDR2: SGDLS, YYNGEE. Using its own MiXCR run on the RACE reads, TCRdb lists one record per CDR3 protein. Found here are some 110,000 distinct CDR3 sequences, roughly an eighth of them singletons; the top ten hold about 1.4%. Noted time point: patch test 1, 2 weeks after DPC sensitization. Treatment of the sample: therapeutic diphenylcyclopropenone sensitization with weekly scalp DPC. This sequence joins TRBV9 and TRBJ1-1; D remains ambiguous. The receptor was isolated from a woman aged 50 to 60 with alopecia areata. Some clones in this sample may be carry-over from other donors' samples. Sequencing used whole blood, obtained in connection with sensitization to the hapten diphenylcyclopropenone (DPC). As DNA, the CDR3 is TGTGCCAGCAGATTAAGGGAAGGAGTGAACACTGAAGCTTTCTTT. This encodes CASRLREGVNTEAFF.